These T cell receptor beta chains were read from a single sample in a study of shared clonotypes between healthy human individuals. This table comes from immunoSEQ multiplex PCR, and its TCRdb copy is limited to in-frame clones, with some not included. The table records about 710,000 clones, 72% of them present only once. The sequenced material came from memory CD4+ T cells sorted from blood. The receptors shown here come from a woman aged 25 to 45 in good health. Both conserved end residues are part of each CDR3. Each record gives: clone size, D gene, V gene, J gene, CDR3 protein, CDR3 DNA. A D gene is named only where the DNA matches it firmly. For some rows the clone size is stated as once, few or many, or as a class when expanded; others skip it.

-,TRBD1,TRBV5-1,TRBJ2-6,CASSLAGGAGANVLTF,TGCGCCAGCAGCTTGGCAGGGGGCGCCGGGGCCAACGTCCTGACTTTC
-,-,TRBV5-1,TRBJ1-3,CASSLVGQDGNTIYF,TGCGCCAGCAGCTTGGTTGGGCAGGATGGAAACACCATATATTTT
-,-,TRBV18,TRBJ1-1,CASSPQQRNTEAFF,TGTGCCAGCTCACCACAGCAGAGGAACACTGAAGCTTTCTTT
once,TRBD1,TRBV27,TRBJ2-7,CASSSGDSLGYEQYF,TGTGCCAGCAGTTCCGGGGACAGTTTAGGGTACGAGCAGTACTTC
-,TRBD2,TRBV10-3,TRBJ2-7,CAISGGPRGRAISYEQYF,TGTGCCATCAGTGGGGGTCCCCGAGGGAGGGCCATCTCCTACGAGCAGTACTTC
-,TRBD1,TRBV18,TRBJ2-1,CASSPRTGTGPFF,TGTGCCAGCTCACCGAGAACCGGGACAGGGCCGTTCTTC
-,-,TRBV29-1,TRBJ2-3,CSARFPSGTDTQYF,TGCAGCGCCCGATTCCCTTCGGGCACAGATACGCAGTATTTT
many,-,TRBV7-2,TRBJ2-5,CASSFGIGTQYF,TGTGCCAGCAGCTTCGGAATAGGGACCCAGTACTTC
-,-,TRBV5-1,TRBJ2-3,CASRHNTDTQYF,TGCGCCAGCAGGCACAACACAGATACGCAGTATTTT
-,-,TRBV18,TRBJ2-5,CASSPLGGPQETQYF,TGTGCCAGCTCACCATTGGGGGGCCCTCAAGAGACCCAGTACTTC
-,TRBD2,TRBV5-1,TRBJ2-1,CASNERGPGNEQFF,TGCGCCAGCAATGAGCGGGGGCCAGGCAATGAGCAGTTCTTC
-,TRBD1,TRBV19,TRBJ2-2,CASSMGGWGQGGSGELFF,TGTGCCAGTAGTATGGGAGGATGGGGACAGGGAGGTTCCGGGGAGCTGTTTTTT
many,-,TRBV5-1,TRBJ1-5,CASSLGSNQPQHF,TGCGCCAGCAGCTTGGGTAGCAATCAGCCCCAGCATTTT
once,-,TRBV5-4,TRBJ2-4,CASSLKTGNIQYF,TGTGCCAGCAGCTTAAAGACAGGAAACATTCAGTACTTC
few,-,TRBV5-1,TRBJ2-7,CASSFEGGEQYF,TGCGCCAGCAGCTTCGAGGGAGGCGAGCAGTACTTC
-,TRBD2,TRBV4-1,TRBJ2-2,CASSQEGLAGGGTGELFF,TGCGCCAGCAGCCAAGAGGGACTAGCGGGAGGAGGGACCGGGGAGCTGTTTTTT
many,TRBD1,TRBV29-1,TRBJ1-4,CSVVGTDEKLFF,TGCAGCGTGGTTGGGACAGATGAAAAACTGTTTTTT
-,-,TRBV18,TRBJ2-7,CASSPPSMSSDEQYF,TGTGCCAGCTCACCACCGTCTATGAGTTCAGACGAGCAGTACTTC
-,TRBD1,TRBV5-1,TRBJ2-7,CASSPGTGRLYEQYF,TGCGCCAGCAGCCCCGGGACAGGCAGACTGTACGAGCAGTACTTC
-,TRBD2,TRBV5-4,TRBJ2-1,CASSRPLAAYNEQFF,TGTGCCAGCAGCCGCCCACTAGCGGCTTACAATGAGCAGTTCTTC
few,-,TRBV28,TRBJ1-5,CASSGAGISNQPQHF,TGTGCCAGCAGTGGGGCAGGGATTAGCAATCAGCCCCAGCATTTT
-,-,TRBV14,TRBJ2-3,CASSLLSGRDTQYF,TGTGCCAGCAGCCTACTTAGCGGAAGAGATACGCAGTATTTT
-,TRBD2,TRBV6-6,TRBJ2-7,CASRDGGRAHEQYF,TGTGCCAGCAGGGACGGCGGGAGGGCCCACGAGCAGTACTTC
-,TRBD1,TRBV7-9,TRBJ2-1,CASSSDRAAYNEQFF,TGTGCCAGCAGCTCCGACAGGGCGGCCTACAATGAGCAGTTCTTC
-,TRBD1,TRBV2,TRBJ2-3,CASRGDRGGDTQYF,TGTGCCAGCAGGGGAGACAGGGGTGGAGATACGCAGTATTTT
-,TRBD2,TRBV5-1,TRBJ2-1,CASSLVLAGGKSSYNEQFF,TGCGCCAGCAGCTTGGTACTAGCGGGAGGTAAGAGCTCCTACAATGAGCAGTTCTTC